This TCR beta chain derives from a study of blood T cell repertoires in COVID-19. Across the whole study: COVID-19 samples, acute and convalescent, were from the United States, Italy and Spain.

Germline assignment: CDR1 PRHDT and CDR2 FYEKMQ (reference sequence). The CDR3 runs 16 residues. V shed 1 base and J 1 base; nucleotides not matched to a gene: 6. TCRdb's table, derived via immunoSEQ multiplex PCR, lists solely in-frame clones and lacks some. The table includes 270,000 or so clones, roughly 84% detected once. The chain joins TRBV13 to TRBJ1-2, with 7 bases matching TRBD1. The sample taken for sequencing was peripheral blood. The TCR comes from a human donor in a cohort sampled during active COVID-19. The CDR3, as DNA: TGTGCCAGCAGCTTAGTCGGACAGGCAAATAACTATGGCTACACCTTC. Its translation: CASSLVGQANNYGYTF.